This TCR beta chain emerged from a study of graft-versus-host responses after intestinal transplantation. Note on this clone: Antigen: not known.

CDR1 and CDR2 from the germline V gene are SGHTA and FQGNSA. Unmatched junction bases numbered 3, after V lost 1 base and J lost 4 bases. CDR3 length: 14 residues. Regarding the study as a whole: Graft-donor T cell macrochimerism in patients accompanied high graft-versus-host to host-versus-graft clonal ratios in allografts. Ileal or blood samples showed some GvH clones first, and such clones were also found in recipient marrow.

TCRdb's table, derived via immunoSEQ multiplex PCR, lists solely in-frame clones and lacks some. The sample gives just over 70,000 clones, 75% to 90% of which show up once; about 0.4% is in the top ten. This chain joins TRBV7-2 and TRBJ1-1; TRBD1 matches 7 bases. The sample here was unstimulated CD4+ T cells sorted from spleen or lymph node cells, taken before transplant. The origin of this receptor is a human donor who was the organ donor for an intestinal transplant. DNA for the CDR3: TGTGCCAGCAGCTTAGAGACAGGGTCCACTGAAGCTTTCTTT. Its protein product is CASSLETGSTEAFF. The full variable domain, with the rest looked up from reference TRBV7-2 and TRBJ1-1, is GAGVSQSPSNKVTEKGKDVELRCDPISGHTALYWYRQSLGQGLEFLIYFQGNSAPDKSGLPSDRFSAERTGGSVSTLTIQRTQQEDSAVYLCASSLETGSTEAFFGQGTRLTVV.